Following are 9 T cell receptor beta chains from one sample sequenced in a study of cytomegalovirus exposure and HLA in healthy donors. The PCR used 60 Vbeta and 13 Jbeta primers. The assay was immunoSEQ multiplex PCR, and TCRdb's table has in-frame clones only and misses some. The profile shows roughly 80,000 clones, roughly two thirds of them singletons. The sequencing sample was made of PBMCs. Source of these receptors: a woman in her forties or fifties in good health and CMV-seropositive.

The chain joins TRBV5-6 to TRBJ2-1; 13 positions agree with TRBD2. CDR3 length: 17 amino acids. Trimming took 2 bases from V and 5 from J; bases not matched to a gene: 7. The germline gives CDR1 SGHDT, CDR2 YYEEEE. In DNA form, the CDR3 reads TGTGCCAGCAGCTTTACTAGCGGGGGGGTGAGGCACAATGAGCAGTTCTTC. Amino acid sequence: CASSFTSGGVRHNEQFF.

This chain joins TRBV19 and TRBJ1-2; 7 positions agree with TRBD1. CDR3 size: 14 residues. V was pared by 4 bases and J by 6 bases, with 8 bases of the junction left unmatched. CDR1 and CDR2 from the germline V gene are LNHDA and SQIVND (reference sequence). CDR3 sequence (DNA): TGTGCCAGTAGTACCCCGACAGGGATCAATGGCTACACCTTC. Protein: CASSTPTGINGYTF.

V gene TRBV28 combines with J gene TRBJ2-5; 10 nucleotides agree with TRBD1. Germline-derived CDR1 and CDR2 are MDHEN and SYDVKM. CDR3 length: 16 residues. V shed 8 bases and J 6 bases; nucleotides not matched to a gene: 15. The CDR3 bases are TGTGCCAGCGCCCCCTCCGGGACAGGGGTTTCGAAGACCCAGTACTTC. Translated, it gives CASAPSGTGVSKTQYF.

V gene TRBV6-5 combines with J gene TRBJ1-1, with 9 bases that match TRBD1. The length of the CDR3 is 14 residues. Germline lookup yields CDR1 MNHEY and CDR2 SVGAGI. J gave up 2 bases and V 5 bases, and 3 bases lay outside the gene matches. This CDR3 is CASSRDRENTEAFF. CDR3 in DNA: TGTGCCAGCAGTCGGGACAGGGAAAACACTGAAGCTTTCTTT.

With regard to this clone: The germline gene is not matched at one end of the junction; a read error may be the cause. The V gene is TRBV18, the J gene TRBJ1-6; 7 nucleotides align to TRBD1. The V gene's germline CDR1 is KGHSH and CDR2 LQKENI. This CDR3 comprises 16 residues. The DNA for the CDR3 is TGTGCCGGCTCACCTCCCGGGACAGTTAATAATTCACCCCTCCACTTT. This codes for CAGSPPGTVNNSPLHF.

This clone was observed a few times. The rearrangement joins TRBV5-1 to TRBJ1-2, with D tentatively TRBD1 (5 bases). This CDR3 has 13 amino acids. V gave up 3 bases and J gave up 7 bases, with 13 bases separating them. Germline CDR1 is SGHRS and CDR2 is YFSETQ. The CDR3 DNA reads TGCGCCAGCAGCTCGTCAGGGCCGGGTGGCTACACCTTC. It translates to CASSSSGPGGYTF.

The chain recombines TRBV5-1 with TRBJ1-2; 7 nucleotides align to TRBD1. This CDR3 is 13 amino acids long. V was clipped by 4 bases and J by 14 bases; unmatched bases: 14. Germline lookup yields CDR1 SGHRS and CDR2 YFSETQ. The CDR3 nucleotides are TGCGCCAGCAGCCCGGCCAGGTCCCCAGGGGGGACCTTC. It yields the protein CASSPARSPGGTF. The variable domain in full, completed from reference TRBV5-1 and TRBJ1-2, reads KAGVTQTPRYLIKTRGQQVTLSCSPISGHRSVSWYQQTPGQGLQFLFEYFSETQRNKGNFPGRFSGRQFSNSRSEMNVSTLELGDSALYLCASSPARSPGGTFGSGTRLTVV.

The chain links TRBV2 to TRBJ2-2, with D perhaps matching TRBD1 (5 bases). In germline, CDR1 is SNHLY, CDR2 FYNNEI. CDR3 length equals 14 residues. The V end was cut by 11 bases, the J end by 5 bases, with 18 bases between. CDR3 sequence: CAGYRFWLTGELFF. CDR3 DNA: TGTGCCGGTTACAGGTTCTGGTTAACCGGGGAGCTGTTTTTT.

The genes are TRBV19 and TRBJ1-1; tentative D call: TRBD1 (5 bases). This CDR3 is built from 13 residues. V lost 7 bases and J lost 0, with 9 bases in between. Germline CDR1 is LNHDA and CDR2 is SQIVND (reference sequence). The CDR3 nucleotides are TGTGCCAGTACAGGGCAGATGAACACTGAAGCTTTCTTT. Amino acids: CASTGQMNTEAFF.